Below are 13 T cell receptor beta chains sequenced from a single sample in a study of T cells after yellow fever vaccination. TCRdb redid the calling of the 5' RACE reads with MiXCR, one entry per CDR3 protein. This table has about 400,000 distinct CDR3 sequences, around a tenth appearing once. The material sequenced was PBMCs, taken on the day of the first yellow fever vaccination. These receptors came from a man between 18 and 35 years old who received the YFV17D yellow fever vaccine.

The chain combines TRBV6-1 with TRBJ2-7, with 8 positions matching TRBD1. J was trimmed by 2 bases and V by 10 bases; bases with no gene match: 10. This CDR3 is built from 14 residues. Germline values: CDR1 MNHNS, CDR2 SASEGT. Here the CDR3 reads CATSDRGWTYEQYV. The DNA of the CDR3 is TGTGCCACATCAGACAGGGGATGGACCTACGAGCAGTACGTC.

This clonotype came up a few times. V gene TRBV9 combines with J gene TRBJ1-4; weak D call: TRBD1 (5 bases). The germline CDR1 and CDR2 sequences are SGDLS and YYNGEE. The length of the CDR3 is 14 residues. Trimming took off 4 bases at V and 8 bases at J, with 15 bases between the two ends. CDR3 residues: CASSRGANPEKLFF. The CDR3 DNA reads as TGTGCCAGCAGCAGAGGGGCTAACCCAGAAAAACTGTTTTTT.

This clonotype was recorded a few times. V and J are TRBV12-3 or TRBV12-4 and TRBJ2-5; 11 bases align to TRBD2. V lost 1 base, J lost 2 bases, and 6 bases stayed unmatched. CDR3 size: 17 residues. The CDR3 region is CASSLGLAGGWQETQYF. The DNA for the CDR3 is TGTGCCAGCAGTTTAGGGCTAGCGGGGGGTTGGCAAGAGACCCAGTACTTC.

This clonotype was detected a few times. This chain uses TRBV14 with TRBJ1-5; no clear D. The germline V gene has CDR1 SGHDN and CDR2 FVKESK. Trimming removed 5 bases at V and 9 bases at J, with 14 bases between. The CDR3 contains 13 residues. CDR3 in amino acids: CASSFSVVGPQHF. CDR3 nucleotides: TGTGCCAGCAGCTTCTCCGTAGTGGGGCCCCAGCATTTT.

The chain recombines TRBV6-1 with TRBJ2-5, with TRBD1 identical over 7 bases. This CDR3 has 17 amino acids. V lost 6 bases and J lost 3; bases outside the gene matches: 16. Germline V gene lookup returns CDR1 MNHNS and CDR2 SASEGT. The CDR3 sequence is CASRAILQGLGEETQYF. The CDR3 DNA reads TGTGCCAGCAGAGCCATTTTACAGGGGCTTGGGGAAGAGACCCAGTACTTC.

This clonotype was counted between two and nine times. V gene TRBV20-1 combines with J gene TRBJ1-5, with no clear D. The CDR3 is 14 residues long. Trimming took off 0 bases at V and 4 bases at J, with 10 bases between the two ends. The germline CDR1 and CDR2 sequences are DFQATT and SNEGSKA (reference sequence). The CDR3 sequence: CSARDYRGNQPQHF. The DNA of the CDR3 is TGCAGTGCTAGAGATTATAGAGGGAATCAGCCCCAGCATTTT.

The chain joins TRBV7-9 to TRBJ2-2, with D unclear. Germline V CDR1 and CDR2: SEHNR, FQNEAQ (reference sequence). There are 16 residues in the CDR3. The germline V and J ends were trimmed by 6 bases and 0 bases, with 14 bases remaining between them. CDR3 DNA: TGTGCCAGCAGTCACTTTGGGCTCGCGAACACCGGGGAGCTGTTTTTT. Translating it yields CASSHFGLANTGELFF.

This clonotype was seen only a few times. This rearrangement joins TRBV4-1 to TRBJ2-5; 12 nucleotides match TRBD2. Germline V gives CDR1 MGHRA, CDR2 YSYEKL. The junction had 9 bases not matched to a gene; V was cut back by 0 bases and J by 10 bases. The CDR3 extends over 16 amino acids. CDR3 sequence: CASSQDWRLAGGGQYF. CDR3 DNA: TGCGCCAGCAGCCAAGATTGGAGGCTAGCGGGGGGGGGCCAGTACTTC.

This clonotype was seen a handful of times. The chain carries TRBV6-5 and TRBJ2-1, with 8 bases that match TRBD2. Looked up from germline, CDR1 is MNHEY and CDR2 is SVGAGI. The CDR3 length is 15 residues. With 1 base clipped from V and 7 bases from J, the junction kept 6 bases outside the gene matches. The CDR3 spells CASSYWRGADNEQFF. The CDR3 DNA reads TGTGCCAGCAGTTACTGGCGGGGGGCGGATAATGAGCAGTTCTTC.

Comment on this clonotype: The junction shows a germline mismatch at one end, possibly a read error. The CDR3 coding sequence is TGTGCCAGCAGTTTCCTCCGCACCTCCGACAATGAGCAGTTCTTC. Amino acid sequence: CASSFLRTSDNEQFF. This chain connects TRBV12-3 or TRBV12-4 to TRBJ2-1; no reliable D call. This CDR3 has 15 amino acids.

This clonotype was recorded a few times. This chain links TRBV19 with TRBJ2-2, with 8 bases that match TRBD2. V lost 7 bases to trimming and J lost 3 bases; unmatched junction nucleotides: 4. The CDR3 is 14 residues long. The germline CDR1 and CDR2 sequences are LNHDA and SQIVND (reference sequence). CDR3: CASNQAGDTGELFF. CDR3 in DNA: TGTGCCAGTAACCAAGCGGGAGACACCGGGGAGCTGTTTTTT.

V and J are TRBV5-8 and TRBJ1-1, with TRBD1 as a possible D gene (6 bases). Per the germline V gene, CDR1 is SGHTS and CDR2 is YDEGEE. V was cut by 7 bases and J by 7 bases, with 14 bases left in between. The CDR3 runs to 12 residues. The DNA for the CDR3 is TGTGCCAGCCCTGGACAGAGGCTTGAAGCTTTCTTT. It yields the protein CASPGQRLEAFF.

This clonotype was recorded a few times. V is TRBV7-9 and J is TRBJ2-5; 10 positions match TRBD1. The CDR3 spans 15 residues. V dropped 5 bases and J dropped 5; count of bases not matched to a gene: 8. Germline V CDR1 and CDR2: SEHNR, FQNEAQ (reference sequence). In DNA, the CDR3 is TGTGCCAGCAGCCCCCGGGACAGGGGTTTGGAGACCCAGTACTTC. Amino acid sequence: CASSPRDRGLETQYF. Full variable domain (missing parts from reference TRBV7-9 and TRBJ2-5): DTGVSQNPRHKITKRGQNVTFRCDPISEHNRLYWYRQTLGQGPEFLTYFQNEAQLEKSRLLSDRFSAERPKGSFSTLEIQRTEQGDSAMYLCASSPRDRGLETQYFGPGTRLLVL.